Sequencing of this TCR beta chain was carried out in a study of T cells in Graves' hyperthyroidism and ophthalmopathy. Broader study findings: Appearing also in blood were most of the thyroid clonotypes expanded above 0.001. The model predicted ophthalmopathy a median 6.5 months before onset. Ophthalmopathy and stable hyperthyroidism were told apart by a 13 V-J model.

Amplification of TCR beta CDR3 regions used RNA as the template. HTBI primers drove first-round RT-PCR of the TCR CDR3. In TCRdb, the multiplex PCR reads were re-called with MiXCR into one record per CDR3 protein. This sample has some 250,000 distinct CDR3 sequences, with less than 15% found just once. This clonotype was counted a few times. Antigen unknown. V was clipped by 1 base and J by 0 bases, with 13 bases between them. CDR1 is SGHVS and CDR2 is FNYEAQ in the germline V gene. This CDR3 is 16 amino acids long. Uncontrolled infections, other autoimmune diseases, pregnancy or lactation led to exclusion of patients.

The specimen sequenced was blood. The J gene is TRBJ2-7, the V gene TRBV7-6, with D maybe TRBD2 (6 bases). This clonotype was sampled from a woman between 40 and 55 years old with Graves' hyperthyroidism that later progressed to Graves' ophthalmopathy. The CDR3 DNA reads as TGTGCCAGCAGCTTAGGGTTTAGCGGAACCTCCTACGAGCAGTACTTC. It encodes CASSLGFSGTSYEQYF.